These 18 T cell receptor beta chains originate from one sample sequenced in a study of T cell repertoires in cytomegalovirus infection. TCRdb redid the calling of the reads with MiXCR, one entry per CDR3 protein. The sample includes a few hundred thousand distinct CDR3 sequences, approximately 13% of them seen just once. Sequenced material: PBMCs. All receptors come from a human donor in good health (CMV status not recorded). Some clones in this sample may be carry-over from other donors' samples.

This clonotype was observed many times. The chain links TRBV18 to TRBJ2-3; 12 nucleotides agree with TRBD2. Germline V gene data show CDR1 as KGHSH and CDR2 as LQKENI. The CDR3 covers 17 residues. The V and J ends lost 3 bases and 2 bases, in that order; junction bases with no gene match: 6. Here the CDR3 reads CASSPYRTSGTTDTQYF. The DNA of the CDR3 is TGTGCCAGCTCACCCTACCGGACTAGCGGGACCACAGATACGCAGTATTTT.

This clonotype was picked up many times. The chain joins TRBV6-2 or TRBV6-3 to TRBJ2-1, with D possibly being TRBD2 (7 bases). The germline CDR1 and CDR2 sequences are MNHEY and SVGEGT. The CDR3 length is 15 residues. V lost 5 bases, J lost 7 bases, and 18 bases lay in between. CDR3 sequence: CASSDPPAGANEQFF. CDR3 bases: TGTGCCAGCAGTGACCCACCCGCGGGGGCAAATGAGCAGTTCTTC.

This clonotype occurred many times. The chain combines TRBV2 with TRBJ1-6, with D perhaps matching TRBD1 (6 bases). Deletions cut 5 bases from V and 7 bases from J, with 15 bases between. The CDR3 is 15 residues long. Germline CDR1 reads SNHLY; CDR2 reads FYNNEI. The CDR3 spells CASSLRAGENSPLHF. CDR3 in DNA: TGTGCCAGCAGTCTACGGGCAGGGGAAAATTCACCCCTCCACTTT. Looking up the rest from reference TRBV2 and TRBJ1-6 gives the full variable domain: EPEVTQTPSHQVTQMGQEVILRCVPISNHLYFYWYRQILGQKVEFLVSFYNNEISEKSEIFDDQFSVERPDGSNFTLKIRSTKLEDSAMYFCASSLRAGENSPLHFGNGTRLTVT.

This clonotype came up a few times. This sequence joins TRBV20-1 and TRBJ2-7, with TRBD1 as a possible D gene (6 bases). Germline CDR1 DFQATT, CDR2 SNEGSKA (reference sequence). With 5 bases removed from V and 7 bases from J, the gap between germline ends came to 18 bases. CDR3 length equals 13 residues. Written as DNA, the CDR3 is TGCAGTGCTTCCGTACCCGGGACACGGGAGCAGTACTTC. This translates into CSASVPGTREQYF.

V is TRBV7-4 and J is TRBJ2-1, with a possible D match to TRBD1 (6 bases). Germline CDR1 reads SGHVT; CDR2 reads SQSDAQ. The CDR3 extends over 16 amino acids. Trimming cost V 3 bases and J 3 bases, with 15 bases left between them. The CDR3 bases are TGTGCCAGCAGCTTTTCCCGGGACAAAGGCTACAATGAGCAGTTCTTC. Its protein is CASSFSRDKGYNEQFF.

This clonotype has just a few counts. The chain uses TRBV29-1 and TRBJ2-3, with 12 bases that match TRBD2. The CDR3 is 14 amino acids. Germline trimming cut 7 bases from V and 2 bases from J; bases unmatched to any gene: 4. The germline V gene encodes CDR1 SQVTM and CDR2 ANQGSEA. The CDR3 spells CSGGLAGITDTQYF. CDR3 bases: TGCAGCGGTGGACTAGCGGGGATCACAGATACGCAGTATTTT.

This clonotype has a count of ten or more. The rearrangement joins TRBV6-5 to TRBJ2-3, with 7 nucleotides matching TRBD1. The CDR3 covers 14 residues. With V trimmed by 6 bases and J by 3 bases, 6 bases remained unmatched. Looked up from germline, CDR1 is MNHEY and CDR2 is SVGAGI. The CDR3 loop is CASRRQGWTDTQYF. The CDR3 coding sequence is TGTGCCAGCAGGAGACAGGGATGGACAGATACGCAGTATTTT.

This clonotype turned up a few times. V is TRBV3-1 and J is TRBJ2-7; no definite D call. In germline, CDR1 is LGHDT, CDR2 YNNKEL (reference sequence). Trimming took off 4 bases at V and 0 bases at J, with 10 bases between the two ends. The CDR3 is 14 amino acids. The CDR3 loop is CASSRGSYSYEQYF. CDR3 sequence (DNA): TGTGCCAGCAGCCGAGGAAGCTACTCCTACGAGCAGTACTTC.

The table lists this clonotype with a count of one. This chain uses TRBV11-2 with TRBJ1-3; D ambiguous. Trimming shortened V by 7 bases and J by 0 bases, and 13 bases separated the two germline ends. Germline CDR1 and CDR2: SGHAT and FQNNGV. This CDR3 has 15 residues. The CDR3 region has the DNA TGTGCCAGCACCACAACCGTTAGCTCTGGAAACACCATATATTTT. Its protein is CASTTTVSSGNTIYF.

There are a few counts of this clonotype. The chain links TRBV6-2 or TRBV6-3 to TRBJ2-1; D is perhaps TRBD2 (6 bases). CDR3 length: 16 amino acids. Looked up from germline, CDR1 is MNHEY and CDR2 is SVGEGT. Between the trimmed V and J ends, which lost 6 bases and 0 bases, there was a span of 15 bases. The CDR3 coding sequence is TGTGCCAGCAGCGCGGGACTCCCGCACTCCTACAATGAGCAGTTCTTC. Translation gives CASSAGLPHSYNEQFF.

This clonotype appeared many times. The chain is built from TRBV4-1 and TRBJ1-5, with D perhaps TRBD1 (6 bases). Trimming pared 1 base from V and 2 bases from J, leaving 18 bases between. CDR3 length equals 18 residues. Germline-derived CDR1 and CDR2 are MGHRA and YSYEKL. The CDR3 protein is CASSQGLMVGGRNQPQHF. The CDR3 bases are TGCGCCAGCAGCCAAGGCCTGATGGTAGGGGGACGCAATCAGCCCCAGCATTTT.

This clonotype was observed a few times. The V gene is TRBV6-2 or TRBV6-3, the J gene TRBJ2-5; D not certain. The CDR3 has 14 amino acids. Germline-derived CDR1 and CDR2 are MNHEY and SVGEGT. V lost 0 bases, J lost 5 bases, and 10 bases lay in between. The CDR3 sequence is CASSYSTDGETQYF. CDR3 nucleotides: TGTGCCAGCAGTTACTCCACGGATGGGGAGACCCAGTACTTC.

This chain links TRBV19 with TRBJ2-3, with TRBD2 matching 8 bases. Germline assignment: CDR1 LNHDA and CDR2 SQIVND (reference sequence). This CDR3 is built from 13 residues. Unmatched junction bases numbered 8, after V lost 9 bases and J lost 6 bases. The CDR3 spells CARRGGGPDTQYF. As DNA, the CDR3 is TGTGCCAGACGGGGGGGAGGGCCGGATACGCAGTATTTT.

This clonotype was detected many times. The chain joins TRBV6-2 or TRBV6-3 to TRBJ2-7; possible D gene TRBD1, 5 bases. V lost 6 bases, J lost 5 bases, and 20 bases lay in between. CDR3 length: 15 residues. The germline V gene has CDR1 MNHEY and CDR2 SVGEGT. DNA for the CDR3: TGTGCCAGCAGCTCCACGCCGGGCAGGGTTCACGAGCAGTACTTC. Translated, it gives CASSSTPGRVHEQYF.

This clonotype was seen many times. CDR3 in DNA: TGTGCCAGCAGCCAAGGAGGGCGGGAGAGGGATTGGACCCAGTACTTC. Residues: CASSQGGRERDWTQYF. V is TRBV4-2 and J is TRBJ2-5; 7 bases match TRBD2. The germline V gene encodes CDR1 LGHNA and CDR2 YNFKEQ. V lost 1 base to trimming and J lost 7 bases; unmatched junction nucleotides: 12. CDR3 length: 16 residues.

This clonotype was observed many times. V is TRBV12-3 or TRBV12-4 and J is TRBJ1-2; unclear D gene. The CDR3 totals 14 residues. V lost 7 bases and J lost 4, with 16 bases in between. DNA of the CDR3: TGTGCCAGCACATCCCGGAGGGTCGGCTATGGCTACACCTTC. Its protein product is CASTSRRVGYGYTF.

The CDR3 nucleotides read TGTGCCAGCAGTGCCAACGGCCGTGCCGGGTCCTACAATGAGCAGTTCTTC. Amino acids: CASSANGRAGSYNEQFF. V and J are TRBV13 and TRBJ2-1, with no clear D. Looked up from germline, CDR1 is PRHDT and CDR2 is FYEKMQ (reference sequence). Trimming cost V 6 bases and J 1 base, with 19 bases left between them. This CDR3 is 17 amino acids long.

This clonotype showed up many times. This sequence joins TRBV10-3 and TRBJ2-7; 7 positions match TRBD1. With 2 bases clipped from V and 5 bases from J, the junction kept 15 bases outside the gene matches. The CDR3 is 17 amino acids. CDR1 is ENHRY and CDR2 is SYGVKD in the germline V gene. CDR3 bases: TGTGCCATCAGTGAGAGGAGAGGGGTACAGGGGTCCCACGAGCAGTACTTC. This gives the protein CAISERRGVQGSHEQYF.